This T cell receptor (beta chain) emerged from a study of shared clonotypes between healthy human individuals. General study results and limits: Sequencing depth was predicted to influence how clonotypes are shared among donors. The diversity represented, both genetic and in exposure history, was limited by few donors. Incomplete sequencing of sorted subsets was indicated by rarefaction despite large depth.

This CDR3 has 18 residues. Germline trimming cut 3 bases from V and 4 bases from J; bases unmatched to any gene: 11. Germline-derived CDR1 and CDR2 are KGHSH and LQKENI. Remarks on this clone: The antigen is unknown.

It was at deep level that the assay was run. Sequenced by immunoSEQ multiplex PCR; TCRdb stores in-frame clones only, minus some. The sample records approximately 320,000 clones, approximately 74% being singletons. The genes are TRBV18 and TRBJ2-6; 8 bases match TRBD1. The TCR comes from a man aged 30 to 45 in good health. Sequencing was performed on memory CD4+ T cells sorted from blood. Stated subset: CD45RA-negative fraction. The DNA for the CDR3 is TGTGCCAGCTCACCTGGACAGGGTTCTTCTTCCGGGGCCAACGTCCTGACTTTC. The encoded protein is CASSPGQGSSSGANVLTF.